Below are 3 T cell receptor beta chains sequenced from a single sample in a study of blood T cell repertoires in COVID-19. TCRdb's table, derived via immunoSEQ multiplex PCR, lists solely in-frame clones and lacks some. The table records 160,000 or so clones, approximately 78% of them present only once. Sequencing was done on a sample of peripheral blood. The receptors shown here come from a human donor in a cohort sampled during active COVID-19.

The rearrangement uses TRBV4-3 and TRBJ2-2; the match to TRBD1 covers 8 bases. CDR3 length: 15 residues. The V and J ends lost 0 bases and 5 bases, in that order; junction bases with no gene match: 2. Germline V gene sequence: CDR1 LGHNA, CDR2 YSLEER. The DNA of the CDR3 is TGCGCCAGCAGCCAAGACAGGGGGCGTACCGGGGAGCTGTTTTTT. The encoded protein is CASSQDRGRTGELFF.

There are many counts of this clone. The CDR3 here is CASSPLGSGTEAFF. DNA for the CDR3: TGCGCCAGCAGCCCGCTTGGGTCGGGCACTGAAGCTTTCTTT. The rearrangement joins TRBV4-3 to TRBJ1-1; D remains ambiguous. V was trimmed by 4 bases and J by 4 bases, leaving 13 bases between them. The germline V gene has CDR1 LGHNA and CDR2 YSLEER. This CDR3 has 14 amino acids.

The V call is TRBV6-5, the J call TRBJ2-5, with D possibly matching TRBD2 (6 bases). Germline assignment: CDR1 MNHEY and CDR2 SVGAGI. This CDR3 contains 12 residues. V lost 10 bases and J lost 7, with 16 bases in between. CDR3 in DNA: TGTGCCATCGGGCGGGGTCAGGGGACCCAGTACTTC. Protein sequence: CAIGRGQGTQYF.